This is a list of T cell receptor beta chains from one sample in a study of blood T cells in healthy people across ages. TCRdb passed the 5' RACE reads through MiXCR, listing each CDR3 protein once. The data hold about 1.6 million distinct CDR3 sequences, with about 31% observed a single time. The sequencing sample was made of blood. The source is a woman aged 30 to 39 in good health. The CDR3 runs from the conserved cysteine through the conserved F or W. Each record gives: D gene, clone size, J gene, V gene, CDR3 DNA, CDR3 protein. D genes are given only for firm matches. Expanded clones get a size class; other rows say once, few or many, or leave the size out.

-,few,TRBJ2-1,TRBV27,TGTGCCAGCAGTCCCCGGCAGGGCAACAATGAGCAGTTCTTC,CASSPRQGNNEQFF
-,few,TRBJ1-5,TRBV4-1,TGCGCCAGCAGCCAAGAGGAAAGGGAGCCGCCCCAGCATTTT,CASSQEEREPPQHF
TRBD2,-,TRBJ2-1,TRBV20-1,TGCAGTGCTAGGAATGCGGGAGGGCCCCAGGAGTACAATGAGCAGTTCTTC,CSARNAGGPQEYNEQFF
-,few,TRBJ2-1,TRBV24-1,TGTGCCACCAGTGATCGCAGCAATGAGCAGTTCTTC,CATSDRSNEQFF
TRBD1,-,TRBJ2-5,TRBV13,TGTGTCAGCAGCATACGACAGGGGGAAGAGACCCAGTACTTC,CVSSIRQGEETQYF
-,-,TRBJ1-1,TRBV27,TGTGCCAGCAGTTTATACCGGGGAGGGACTGAAGCTTTCTTT,CASSLYRGGTEAFF
-,once,TRBJ2-7,TRBV12-3/TRBV12-4,TGTGCCAGCAGTTTCCCTACTAACGGGGGTTCCTACGAGCAGTACTTC,CASSFPTNGGSYEQYF
-,-,TRBJ1-1,TRBV11-2,TGTGCCAGCAGCCCCCCTGGGGCAGGGCCCCGCACTGAAGCTTTCTTT,CASSPPGAGPRTEAFF
-,-,TRBJ1-4,TRBV7-6,TGTGCCAGCAGCTTAGGACTCGAGGGGGGTGAAAAACTGTTTTTT,CASSLGLEGGEKLFF
-,few,TRBJ1-2,TRBV7-9,TGTGCCAGCAGCTTACCGGATCCGAACTATGGCTACACCTTC,CASSLPDPNYGYTF
-,few,TRBJ1-2,TRBV11-2,TGTGCCAGCAGCTTAGATTTACCCGGGAGAATCGCCTATGGCTACACCTTC,CASSLDLPGRIAYGYTF
TRBD1,once,TRBJ2-7,TRBV9,TGTGCCAGCAGCGTATGGACAGGCTACGGGCAGTACTTC,CASSVWTGYGQYF
-,-,TRBJ2-3,TRBV28,TGTGCCAGCAGATCCTATTCAGATACGCAGTATTTT,CASRSYSDTQYF
TRBD1,-,TRBJ2-5,TRBV20-1,TGCAGTGCTGCTGGGACAGGGGAGAGGGAGACCCAGTACTTC,CSAAGTGERETQYF
TRBD2,-,TRBJ2-2,TRBV5-1,TGCGCCAGCGCATCCCTGGCGGCGGGAGTCACCGGGGAGCTGTTTTTT,CASASLAAGVTGELFF
-,-,TRBJ1-1,TRBV3-1,TGTGCCAGCAGCCAAGTGATGGGGAACACTGAAGCTTTCTTT,CASSQVMGNTEAFF
TRBD2,-,TRBJ2-5,TRBV3-1,TGTGCCAGCAGCCAAGATGGCGGGGGTCTGGAGACCCAGTACTTC,CASSQDGGGLETQYF
TRBD2,few,TRBJ2-1,TRBV4-1,TGCGCCAGCAGCCAAGATCCAGCGGGAGGTTATGAAGACAATGAGCAGTTCTTC,CASSQDPAGGYEDNEQFF
TRBD2,few,TRBJ2-1,TRBV11-3,TGTGCCAGCAGCCAGGGACTAGCGGGGAGGTATGAGCAGTTCTTC,CASSQGLAGRYEQFF
-,few,TRBJ2-5,TRBV5-1,TGCGCCAGCCGGACCGGGACCTCAGAGACCCAGTACTTC,CASRTGTSETQYF
-,few,TRBJ2-5,TRBV18,TGTGCCAGCTCACCACCGGGAGGGGGCCAAGAGACCCAGTACTTC,CASSPPGGGQETQYF
TRBD1,-,TRBJ1-2,TRBV6-1,TGTGCCAGCAGGACCGGGACAGGGGGGAACTATGGCTACACCTTC,CASRTGTGGNYGYTF
-,-,TRBJ1-4,TRBV10-3,TGTGCCATCAGTGACGGGTACGAAAAACTGTTTTTT,CAISDGYEKLFF
TRBD2,-,TRBJ2-7,TRBV7-8,TGTGCCAGCAGCTTCCCCCCAGCCGGACTAGCGAACGAGCAGTACTTC,CASSFPPAGLANEQYF
TRBD1,-,TRBJ2-7,TRBV4-1,TGCGCCAGCAGTCAAATCATGATCCGACAGGGTAAATCCTACGAGCAGTACTTC,CASSQIMIRQGKSYEQYF
-,-,TRBJ2-3,TRBV30,TGCGCCTGGAGTGTAAGTTGGGGCCCCGCAGATACGCAGTATTTT,CAWSVSWGPADTQYF
TRBD2,-,TRBJ2-3,TRBV7-9,TGTGCCGCATCTAGCGGGAGATTTGGCACAGATACGCAGTATTTT,CAASSGRFGTDTQYF
-,-,TRBJ1-2,TRBV7-2,TGTGCCAGCAGCCTCGACAGGTTCCCCAACTATGGCTACACCTTC,CASSLDRFPNYGYTF
-,few,TRBJ2-5,TRBV13,TGTGCCAGCAGCCCCTACGCGGGAAGGGACCAAGAGACCCAGTACTTC,CASSPYAGRDQETQYF
-,many,TRBJ2-7,TRBV29-1,TGCAGCGTTGAAACCCACTCGTCCTACGAGCAGTACTTC,CSVETHSSYEQYF
-,many,TRBJ1-2,TRBV10-3,TGTGCCATCAACGGGGGGATTTCTAACTATGGCTACACCTTC,CAINGGISNYGYTF
-,-,TRBJ1-2,TRBV12-3/TRBV12-4,TGTGCCAGCACACGAGGGGAAGGCTACTATGGCTACACCTTC,CASTRGEGYYGYTF
TRBD1,few,TRBJ2-3,TRBV12-3/TRBV12-4,TGTGCCAGCACTCGGGACAGGGTCAGCACAGATACGCAGTATTTT,CASTRDRVSTDTQYF
TRBD1,-,TRBJ1-5,TRBV12-3/TRBV12-4,TGTGCCAGCCTGCCGGGACAGGGGGCGGGGAGCAATCAGCCCCAGCATTTT,CASLPGQGAGSNQPQHF
-,few,TRBJ2-7,TRBV5-1,TGCGCCAGCAGCCCTAGCGCGATCTACGAGCAGTACTTC,CASSPSAIYEQYF
-,few,TRBJ2-7,TRBV28,TGTGCCAGCAGGGACAGAGACTACGAGCAGTACTTC,CASRDRDYEQYF
-,-,TRBJ2-1,TRBV7-9,TGTGCCAGCAACCCTATTGGGACTTCTCATGAGGAGCAGTTCTTC,CASNPIGTSHEEQFF
TRBD2,-,TRBJ2-1,TRBV20-1,TGCAGTGCCGGGGGGACTAGCAATGAGCAGTTCTTC,CSAGGTSNEQFF
-,few,TRBJ2-7,TRBV5-1,TGCGCCAGCAGCCCCGTCGATCCCACCTACGAGCAGTACTTC,CASSPVDPTYEQYF
-,-,TRBJ2-6,TRBV4-1,TGCGCCAGCACCCTCAGGGGAGCTGGGGCCAACGTCCTGACTTTC,CASTLRGAGANVLTF
-,-,TRBJ2-7,TRBV27,TGTGCCAGCACCACCATCGGAGGGAACAACGAGCAGTACTTC,CASTTIGGNNEQYF
-,few,TRBJ2-1,TRBV7-8,TGTGCCAGCAGCTTAGAAGTCTACCCGAGCTCCTACAATGAGCAGTTCTTC,CASSLEVYPSSYNEQFF
TRBD2,-,TRBJ2-1,TRBV4-1,TGCGCCAGCAGCCATCTTAGACGGGGGGAGGATGAGCAGTTCTTC,CASSHLRRGEDEQFF
-,few,TRBJ1-2,TRBV25-1,TGTGCCAGCTCTATGACAGGCTATGGCTACACCTTC,CASSMTGYGYTF
-,-,TRBJ2-3,TRBV9,TGTGCCAGCAGCGTAGCGGGAAGTGCAGATACGCAGTATTTT,CASSVAGSADTQYF
TRBD2,few,TRBJ2-3,TRBV3-1,TGTGCCAGCAGCCCGACGGGACTAGCAGTCGGAGATACGCAGTATTTT,CASSPTGLAVGDTQYF
TRBD2,-,TRBJ2-7,TRBV7-2,TGTGCCAGCAGCTCCTTATGGGCCGGGAGCGGGGGTCCTTACGAGCAGTACTTC,CASSSLWAGSGGPYEQYF
-,few,TRBJ1-1,TRBV28,TGTGCTAGCAGTTTACGACAGTCTGGAGCTTTCTTT,CASSLRQSGAFF
TRBD2,-,TRBJ2-1,TRBV28,TGTGCCAGCTTGGCGGGAGCTAGGGATGAGCAGTTCTTC,CASLAGARDEQFF
TRBD1,-,TRBJ2-1,TRBV30,TGTGCCTGGAGTGTACAGGGGGCGGCAGAGACCCAGTTCTTC,CAWSVQGAAETQFF
TRBD1,-,TRBJ2-7,TRBV11-2,TGTGCCAGCAGCTTTGGGGCAGGGGGTTACGAGCAGTACTTC,CASSFGAGGYEQYF
-,-,TRBJ2-5,TRBV4-1,TGCGCCAGCAGCCAAGATGGGGGGCGGGGGCCCATCCAAGAGACCCAGTACTTC,CASSQDGGRGPIQETQYF
-,many,TRBJ1-1,TRBV7-2,TGTGCCAGCAGCATGGGGGGAGCCCCGGCAGGTCCAGCTTTCTTT,CASSMGGAPAGPAFF
-,many,TRBJ2-7,TRBV7-9,TGTGCCAGCAGTTCTCTCCCCAGTGTTACCTACGAGCAGTACTTC,CASSSLPSVTYEQYF